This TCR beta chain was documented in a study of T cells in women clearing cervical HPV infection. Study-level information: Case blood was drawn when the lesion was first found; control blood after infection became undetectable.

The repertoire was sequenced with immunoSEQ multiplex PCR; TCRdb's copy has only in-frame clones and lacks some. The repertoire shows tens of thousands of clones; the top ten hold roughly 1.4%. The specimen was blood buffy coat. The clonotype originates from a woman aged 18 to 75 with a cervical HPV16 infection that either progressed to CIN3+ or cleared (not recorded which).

The CDR3: CASSAENRGSNYGYTF. The covered CDR3 bases are TGTGCCAGTAGTGCCGAAAACAGGGGGTCTAACTATGGC. The chain links TRBV19 to TRBJ1-2; 8 bases are shared with TRBD1. The DNA ends 3 residues before the CDR3 does, and the rest of the CDR3 is filled in from the germline J gene. The CDR3 totals 16 residues. J lost 0 bases, V lost 5 bases, and 8 bases had no gene match. Looked up from germline, CDR1 is LNHDA and CDR2 is SQIVND (reference sequence). Looking up the rest from reference TRBV19 and TRBJ1-2 gives the full variable domain: DGGITQSPKYLFRKEGQNVTLSCEQNLNHDAMYWYRQDPGQGLRLIYYSQIVNDFQKGDIAEGYSVSREKKESFPLTVTSAQKNPTAFYLCASSAENRGSNYGYTFGSGTRLTVV.